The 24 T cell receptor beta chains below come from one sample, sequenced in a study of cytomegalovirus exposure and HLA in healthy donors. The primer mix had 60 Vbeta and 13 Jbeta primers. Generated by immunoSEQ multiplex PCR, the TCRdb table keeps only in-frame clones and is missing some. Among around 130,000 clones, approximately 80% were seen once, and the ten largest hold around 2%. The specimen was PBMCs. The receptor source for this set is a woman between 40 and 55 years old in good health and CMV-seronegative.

The CDR3, as DNA: TGTGCCAGGACCTCGGGTAATGAGCAGTTCTTC. Residues: CARTSGNEQFF. The rearrangement uses TRBV6-1 and TRBJ2-1; D gene uncertain. V was shortened by 9 bases and J by 7 bases, with 10 bases between the two germline ends. The germline V gene encodes CDR1 MNHNS and CDR2 SASEGT. The CDR3 is 11 amino acids.

The CDR3 region is CASRDIQGWDTEAFF. The CDR3 nucleotides are TGTGCCAGCAGGGACATTCAGGGCTGGGACACTGAAGCTTTCTTT. The chain links TRBV6-1 to TRBJ1-1; a possible D gene is TRBD1 (5 bases). Germline CDR1 and CDR2: MNHNS and SASEGT. V lost 6 bases and J lost 3, with 17 bases in between. CDR3 length: 15 amino acids.

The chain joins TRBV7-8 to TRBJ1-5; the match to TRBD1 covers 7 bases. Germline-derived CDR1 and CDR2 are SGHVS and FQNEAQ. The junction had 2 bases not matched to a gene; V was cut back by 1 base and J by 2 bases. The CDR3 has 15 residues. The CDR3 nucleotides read TGTGCCAGCAGCTTAGAAGGGGGCGGCAATCAGCCCCAGCATTTT. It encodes CASSLEGGGNQPQHF. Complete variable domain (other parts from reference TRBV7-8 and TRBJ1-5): GAGVSQSPRYKVAKRGQDVALRCDPISGHVSLFWYQQALGQGPEFLTYFQNEAQLDKSGLPSDRFFAERPEGSVSTLKIQRTQQEDSAVYLCASSLEGGGNQPQHFGDGTRLSIL.

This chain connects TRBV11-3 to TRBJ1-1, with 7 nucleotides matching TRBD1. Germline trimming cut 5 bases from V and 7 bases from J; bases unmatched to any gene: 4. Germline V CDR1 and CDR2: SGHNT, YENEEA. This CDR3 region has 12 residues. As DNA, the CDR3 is TGTGCCAGCAGCACCCGACAGGGTGAAGCTTTCTTT. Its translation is CASSTRQGEAFF.

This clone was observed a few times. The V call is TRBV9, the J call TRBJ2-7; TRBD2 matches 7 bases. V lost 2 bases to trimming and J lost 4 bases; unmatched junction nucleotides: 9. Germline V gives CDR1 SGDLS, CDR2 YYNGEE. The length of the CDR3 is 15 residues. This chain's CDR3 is CASSVSGQNLYEQYF. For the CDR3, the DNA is TGTGCCAGCAGCGTTAGCGGGCAAAATTTGTACGAGCAGTACTTC.

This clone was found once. The DNA of the CDR3 is TGTGCCAGTATGGGGGACACTTCCTACGAGCAGTACTTC. Amino acids: CASMGDTSYEQYF. V is TRBV19 and J is TRBJ2-7, with D possibly TRBD1 on 6 matching bases. This CDR3 contains 13 residues. V was cut by 7 bases and J by 1 base, with 11 bases left in between. Germline V gene sequence: CDR1 LNHDA, CDR2 SQIVND (reference sequence).

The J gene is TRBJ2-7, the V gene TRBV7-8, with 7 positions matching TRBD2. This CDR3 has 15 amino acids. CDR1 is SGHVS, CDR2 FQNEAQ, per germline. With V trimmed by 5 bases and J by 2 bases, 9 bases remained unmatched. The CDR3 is CASSPVGGGPYEQYF. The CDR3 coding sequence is TGTGCCAGCAGCCCCGTGGGGGGGGGACCCTACGAGCAGTACTTC.

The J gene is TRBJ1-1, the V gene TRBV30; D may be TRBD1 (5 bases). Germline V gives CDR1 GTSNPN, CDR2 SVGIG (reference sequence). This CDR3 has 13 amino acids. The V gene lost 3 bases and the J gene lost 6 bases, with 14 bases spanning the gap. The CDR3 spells CAWRNQGLAEAFF. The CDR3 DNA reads TGTGCCTGGAGGAACCAGGGACTTGCTGAAGCTTTCTTT.

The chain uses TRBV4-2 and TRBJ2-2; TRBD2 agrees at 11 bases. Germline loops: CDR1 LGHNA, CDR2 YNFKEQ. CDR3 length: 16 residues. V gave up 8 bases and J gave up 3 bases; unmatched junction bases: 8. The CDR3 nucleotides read TGTGCCAGCGGAGGACTAGCGGGCTTTCACACCGGGGAGCTGTTTTTT. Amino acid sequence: CASGGLAGFHTGELFF.

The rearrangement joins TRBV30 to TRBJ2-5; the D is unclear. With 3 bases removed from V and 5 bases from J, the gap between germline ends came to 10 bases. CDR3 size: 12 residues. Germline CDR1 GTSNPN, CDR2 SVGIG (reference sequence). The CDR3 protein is CAWSPRRETQYF. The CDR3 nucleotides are TGTGCCTGGAGCCCCCGCAGGGAGACCCAGTACTTC.

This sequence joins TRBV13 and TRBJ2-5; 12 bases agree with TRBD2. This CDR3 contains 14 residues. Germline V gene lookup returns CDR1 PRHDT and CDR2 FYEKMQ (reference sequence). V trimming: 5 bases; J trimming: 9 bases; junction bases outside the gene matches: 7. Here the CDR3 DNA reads TGTGCCAGCAGCCCACCCCTAGCGGGAGGGCCCCAGTACTTC. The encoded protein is CASSPPLAGGPQYF. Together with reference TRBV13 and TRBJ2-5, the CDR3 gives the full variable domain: AAGVIQSPRHLIKEKRETATLKCYPIPRHDTVYWYQQGPGQDPQFLISFYEKMQSDKGSIPDRFSAQQFSDYHSELNMSSLELGDSALYFCASSPPLAGGPQYFGPGTRLLVL.

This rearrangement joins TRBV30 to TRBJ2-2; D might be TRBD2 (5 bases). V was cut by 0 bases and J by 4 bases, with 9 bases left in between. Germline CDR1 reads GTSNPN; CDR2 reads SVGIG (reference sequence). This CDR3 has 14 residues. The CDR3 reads CAWSVAVVTGELFF. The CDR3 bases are TGTGCCTGGAGTGTAGCGGTGGTCACCGGGGAGCTGTTTTTT. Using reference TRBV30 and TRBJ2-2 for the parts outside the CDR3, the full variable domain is SQTIHQWPATLVQPVGSPLSLECTVEGTSNPNLYWYRQAAGRGLQLLFYSVGIGQISSEVPQNLSASRPQDRQFILSSKKLLLSDSGFYLCAWSVAVVTGELFFGEGSRLTVL.

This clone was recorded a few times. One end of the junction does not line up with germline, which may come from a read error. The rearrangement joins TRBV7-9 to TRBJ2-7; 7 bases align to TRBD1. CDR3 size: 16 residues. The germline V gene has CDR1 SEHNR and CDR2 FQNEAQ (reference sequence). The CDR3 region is CSSSALNRGRSYEQYF. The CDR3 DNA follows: TGTTCCAGCAGCGCCTTGAACAGGGGTAGGTCCTACGAGCAGTACTTC.

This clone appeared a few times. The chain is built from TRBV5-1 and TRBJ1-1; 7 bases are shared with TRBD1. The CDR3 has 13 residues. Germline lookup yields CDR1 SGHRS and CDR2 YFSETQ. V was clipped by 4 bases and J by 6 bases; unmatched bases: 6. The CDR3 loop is CASSQDRVAEAFF. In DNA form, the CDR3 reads TGCGCCAGCAGCCAAGACAGGGTCGCTGAAGCTTTCTTT. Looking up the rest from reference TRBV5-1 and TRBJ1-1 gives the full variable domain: KAGVTQTPRYLIKTRGQQVTLSCSPISGHRSVSWYQQTPGQGLQFLFEYFSETQRNKGNFPGRFSGRQFSNSRSEMNVSTLELGDSALYLCASSQDRVAEAFFGQGTRLTVV.

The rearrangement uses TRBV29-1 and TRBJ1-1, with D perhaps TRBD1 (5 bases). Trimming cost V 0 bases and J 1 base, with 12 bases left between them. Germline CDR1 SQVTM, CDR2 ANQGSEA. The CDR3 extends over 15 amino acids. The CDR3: CSVEDQGGKNTEAFF. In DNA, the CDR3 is TGCAGCGTTGAAGATCAGGGTGGGAAGAACACTGAAGCTTTCTTT.

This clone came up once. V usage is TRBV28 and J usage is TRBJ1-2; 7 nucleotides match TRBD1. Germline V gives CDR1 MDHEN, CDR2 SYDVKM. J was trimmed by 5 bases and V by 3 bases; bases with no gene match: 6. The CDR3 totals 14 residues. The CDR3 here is CASSFPQGRYGYTF. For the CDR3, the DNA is TGTGCCAGCAGTTTCCCACAGGGGAGGTATGGCTACACCTTC.

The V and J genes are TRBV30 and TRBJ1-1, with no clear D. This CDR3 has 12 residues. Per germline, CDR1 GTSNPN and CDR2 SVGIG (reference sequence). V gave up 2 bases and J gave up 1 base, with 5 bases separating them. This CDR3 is CAWSPRNTEAFF. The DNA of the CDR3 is TGTGCCTGGAGTCCGAGGAACACTGAAGCTTTCTTT.

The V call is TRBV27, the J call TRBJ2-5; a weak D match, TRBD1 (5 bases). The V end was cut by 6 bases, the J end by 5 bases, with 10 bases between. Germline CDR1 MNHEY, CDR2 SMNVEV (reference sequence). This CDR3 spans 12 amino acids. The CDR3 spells CASSTKGETQYF. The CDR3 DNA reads TGTGCCAGCAGCACGAAGGGGGAGACCCAGTACTTC.

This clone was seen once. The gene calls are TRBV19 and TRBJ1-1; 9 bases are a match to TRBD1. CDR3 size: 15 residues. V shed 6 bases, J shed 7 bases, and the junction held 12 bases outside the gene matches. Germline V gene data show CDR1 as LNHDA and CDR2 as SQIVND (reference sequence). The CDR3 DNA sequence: TGTGCCAGTAGGGCCATGACAGGGGGGGGGAGTGAAGCTTTCTTT. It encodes CASRAMTGGGSEAFF.

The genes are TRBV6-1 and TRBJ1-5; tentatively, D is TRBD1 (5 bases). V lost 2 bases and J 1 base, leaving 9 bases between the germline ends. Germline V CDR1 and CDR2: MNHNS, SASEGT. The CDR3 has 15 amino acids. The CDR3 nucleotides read TGTGCCAGCAGTGAACTGGGGGGAAGCAATCAGCCCCAGCATTTT. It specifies CASSELGGSNQPQHF.

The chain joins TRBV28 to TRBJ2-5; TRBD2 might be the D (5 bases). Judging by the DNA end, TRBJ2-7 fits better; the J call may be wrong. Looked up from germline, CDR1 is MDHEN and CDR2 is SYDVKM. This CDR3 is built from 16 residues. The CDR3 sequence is CASSLYHRGFAYEQYF. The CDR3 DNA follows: TGTGCCAGCAGTTTATATCACCGGGGTTTCGCCTACGAGCAGTACTTC.

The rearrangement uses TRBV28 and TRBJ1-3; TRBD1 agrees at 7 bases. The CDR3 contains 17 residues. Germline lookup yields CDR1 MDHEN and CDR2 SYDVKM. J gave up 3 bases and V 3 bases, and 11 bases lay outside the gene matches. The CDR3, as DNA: TGTGCCAGCAGTTTCAAGGCCGACAGGGTTGGTGGAAACACCATATATTTT. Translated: CASSFKADRVGGNTIYF.

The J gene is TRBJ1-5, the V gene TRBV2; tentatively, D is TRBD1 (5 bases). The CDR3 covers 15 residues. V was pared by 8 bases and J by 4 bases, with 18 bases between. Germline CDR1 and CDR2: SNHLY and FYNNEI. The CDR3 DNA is TGTGCCAGCCTAGACAGAACCGGGGGGAATCAGCCCCAGCATTTT. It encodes CASLDRTGGNQPQHF.

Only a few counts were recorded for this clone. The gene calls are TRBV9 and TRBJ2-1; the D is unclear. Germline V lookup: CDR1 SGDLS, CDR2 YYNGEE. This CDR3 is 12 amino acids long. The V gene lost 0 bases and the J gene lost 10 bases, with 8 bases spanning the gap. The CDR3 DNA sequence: TGTGCCAGCAGCGTAGGAGTGGAGGAGCAGTTCTTC. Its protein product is CASSVGVEEQFF. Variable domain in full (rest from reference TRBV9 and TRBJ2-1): DSGVTQTPKHLITATGQRVTLRCSPRSGDLSVYWYQQSLDQGLQFLIQYYNGEERAKGNILERFSAQQFPDLHSELNLSSLELGDSALYFCASSVGVEEQFFGPGTRLTVL.